The 2 T cell receptor beta chains below come from one sample, sequenced in a study of blood T cell repertoires in COVID-19. TCRdb keeps only in-frame clones here, not all; method: immunoSEQ multiplex PCR. The table includes roughly 180,000 clones, about 83% detected once. The sample comprised PBMCs or T cells enriched from blood (not recorded which). The receptors stem from a woman aged 30 to 39 who had recovered from COVID-19.

The chain links TRBV6-5 to TRBJ2-2; 11 bases map to TRBD2. The CDR3 has 15 amino acids. Germline loops: CDR1 MNHEY, CDR2 SVGAGI. The J segment lost 5 bases and the V segment lost 7 bases, leaving 6 bases of the junction unmatched. The CDR3 loop reads CASMWASGRTGELFF. DNA of the CDR3: TGTGCCAGCATGTGGGCTAGCGGGAGGACCGGGGAGCTGTTTTTT.

As DNA, the CDR3 is TGTGCCAGTAGTATAAGAGGTTCGGGAGGGATCTCCTACGAGCAGTACTTC. Its translation: CASSIRGSGGISYEQYF. V usage is TRBV19 and J usage is TRBJ2-7; 8 nucleotides align to TRBD2. Trimming took 2 bases from V and 0 from J; bases not matched to a gene: 9. Germline-derived CDR1 and CDR2 are LNHDA and SQIVND (reference sequence). The CDR3 length is 17 residues.